This note documents a single T cell receptor (beta chain) sequence. Its antigen remains unknown. V shed 7 bases and J 4 bases; nucleotides not matched to a gene: 2. The CDR3 extends over 13 amino acids. The germline V gene has CDR1 LNHDA and CDR2 SQIVND (reference sequence). This sample stems from a study of T cells after yellow fever vaccination. Looking at the study overall: Fractions of limited cellularity were prepared by means of SMART-Seq v4 Ultra Low Input. The study's findings and limits: Contaminants from the bulk population, in the form of abundant clonotypes, could be found in FACS-sorted repertoires. Clones from primary vaccination mostly reappeared after the booster (around 96% CD4, just over 85% CD8).

The authors made TCR cDNA by 5'RACE template switching, adding a universal primer site and UMIs. MiXCR, applied by TCRdb to the 5' RACE reads, yields one record per CDR3 protein. Of 450,000 to 600,000 distinct CDR3 sequences listed, about 13% are singletons. The sequences come from PBMCs, collected on the day of the yellow fever booster vaccination. This chain links TRBV19 with TRBJ2-5; 11 bases agree with TRBD2. This TCR was recovered from a man aged 25-45 years who received the YFV17D yellow fever vaccine. DNA of the CDR3: TGTGCCAGTACTACTAGCGGGAGAGAGACCCAGTACTTC. It codes for CASTTSGRETQYF.